Below, 14 T cell receptor beta chains from the same sample are listed, as sequenced in a study of CD8 T cells in ankylosing spondylitis. TCRdb reprocessed the 5' RACE reads via MiXCR and lists one record per CDR3 protein. The sample carries fewer than 150,000 distinct CDR3 sequences, about 6.7% recorded once. The sequencing input was blood, either unsorted or a sorted T cell fraction (not recorded which). These receptor sequences come from a female donor with ankylosing spondylitis or in good health (not recorded which).

This clonotype was observed many times. This sequence joins TRBV20-1 and TRBJ2-7; 9 bases align to TRBD1. J gave up 5 bases and V 6 bases, and 11 bases lay outside the gene matches. CDR1 DFQATT and CDR2 SNEGSKA come from the germline V gene (reference sequence). The CDR3 sequence is 14 residues long. The CDR3 is CSAPTTGGRDEQYF. The DNA of the CDR3 is TGCAGTGCCCCAACCACAGGGGGCAGGGACGAGCAGTACTTC.

The chain links TRBV5-1 to TRBJ2-1, with D perhaps TRBD1 (7 bases). V dropped 4 bases and J dropped 7 bases, with 15 bases sitting between them. Per germline, CDR1 SGHRS and CDR2 YFSETQ. This CDR3 contains 14 residues. The CDR3: CASSLQGGGNEQFF. The CDR3 nucleotides are TGCGCCAGCAGCCTGCAGGGGGGTGGTAATGAGCAGTTCTTC.

This clonotype was detected many times. The chain combines TRBV20-1 with TRBJ2-3; TRBD2 aligns across 12 bases. Per the germline V gene, CDR1 is DFQATT and CDR2 is SNEGSKA (reference sequence). The CDR3 contains 17 residues. Trimming at V came to 1 base and at J to 4 bases, leaving 9 bases not matched to a gene. CDR3 DNA sequence: TGCAGTGCTAGAGGCGCCGTGACTAGCGGGGGATCAGATACGCAGTATTTT. Protein: CSARGAVTSGGSDTQYF.

This clonotype was seen ten or more times. The chain carries TRBV20-1 and TRBJ1-1, with 7 nucleotides matching TRBD1. Looked up from germline, CDR1 is DFQATT and CDR2 is SNEGSKA (reference sequence). V lost 5 bases and J lost 2; bases outside the gene matches: 5. The CDR3 totals 13 residues. The CDR3: CSAWAGGNTEAFF. CDR3 coding DNA: TGCAGTGCTTGGGCAGGGGGAAACACTGAAGCTTTCTTT.

This clonotype occurred many times. The chain combines TRBV5-1 with TRBJ2-3, with D tentatively TRBD2 (5 bases). The germline CDR1 and CDR2 sequences are SGHRS and YFSETQ. The germline V and J ends were trimmed by 4 bases and 5 bases, with 17 bases remaining between them. This CDR3 has 15 amino acids. CDR3 residues: CASSLNGGFKDTQYF. CDR3 in DNA: TGCGCCAGCAGCCTAAATGGAGGTTTCAAAGATACGCAGTATTTT.

This clonotype has ten or more counts. The genes are TRBV5-1 and TRBJ1-2; 7 nucleotides agree with TRBD1. This CDR3 has 15 residues. Germline trimming cut 0 bases from V and 4 bases from J; bases unmatched to any gene: 6. Germline-derived CDR1 and CDR2 are SGHRS and YFSETQ. The CDR3 nucleotides read TGCGCCAGCAGCTTGGGCCAGGGGGAAAGCTATGGCTACACCTTC. Translated: CASSLGQGESYGYTF.

This clonotype was detected ten times or more. This chain connects TRBV5-1 to TRBJ1-1; D not certain. The CDR3 spans 13 residues. Deletions cut 2 bases from V and 1 base from J, with 6 bases between. Looked up from germline, CDR1 is SGHRS and CDR2 is YFSETQ. CDR3 in DNA: TGCGCCAGCAGCTTCCGGGAGAACACTGAAGCTTTCTTT. It translates to CASSFRENTEAFF.

This clonotype was counted at least ten times. The chain has TRBV4-1 and TRBJ1-2, with 7 positions matching TRBD1. Germline CDR1 reads MGHRA; CDR2 reads YSYEKL. CDR3 length equals 12 residues. V dropped 4 bases and J dropped 8; count of bases not matched to a gene: 4. CDR3 region: CASSPTGDGYTF. CDR3 nucleotides: TGCGCCAGCAGCCCCACAGGGGACGGCTACACCTTC.

Concerning this clonotype: A read error may explain this, as a much larger clone is one base away. V gene TRBV3-1 combines with J gene TRBJ1-6, with unresolved D. This CDR3 is 18 amino acids long. Germline-derived CDR1 and CDR2 are LGHDT and YNNKEL (reference sequence). This CDR3 is CTSSPTRPGSSYNSPLHF. The CDR3 DNA follows: TGTACCAGCAGCCCAACCCGGCCGGGGAGCTCCTATAATTCACCCCTCCACTTT.

This clonotype showed up many times. The chain combines TRBV2 with TRBJ2-1; possibly TRBD1 or TRBD2 for D (5 bases each). The CDR3 loop spans 15 amino acids. Trimming removed 3 bases at V and 1 base at J, with 10 bases between. Germline assignment: CDR1 SNHLY and CDR2 FYNNEI. CDR3: CASSDTGPSYNEQFF. In nucleotides, the CDR3 is TGTGCCAGCAGTGATACGGGACCTTCCTACAATGAGCAGTTCTTC. Full variable domain (missing parts from reference TRBV2 and TRBJ2-1): EPEVTQTPSHQVTQMGQEVILRCVPISNHLYFYWYRQILGQKVEFLVSFYNNEISEKSEIFDDQFSVERPDGSNFTLKIRSTKLEDSAMYFCASSDTGPSYNEQFFGPGTRLTVL.

This clonotype was counted many times. The chain recombines TRBV6-5 with TRBJ1-1, with D possibly being TRBD1 (6 bases). V lost 10 bases, J lost 1 base, and 10 bases lay in between. CDR3 length: 12 residues. The germline gives CDR1 MNHEY, CDR2 SVGAGI. DNA of the CDR3: TGTGCCATTCTGACAGGGAACACTGAAGCTTTCTTT. It specifies CAILTGNTEAFF.

There are many counts of this clonotype. The chain employs TRBV6-5 and TRBJ1-1, with D maybe TRBD1 (5 bases). Trimming pared 0 bases from V and 0 bases from J, leaving 11 bases between. The CDR3 totals 16 residues. Germline V gene sequence: CDR1 MNHEY, CDR2 SVGAGI. The CDR3 loop reads CASSYSWGGLNTEAFF. In nucleotides, the CDR3 is TGTGCCAGCAGTTACTCGTGGGGGGGATTGAACACTGAAGCTTTCTTT.

V usage is TRBV12-3 or TRBV12-4 and J usage is TRBJ2-7, with 12 nucleotides matching TRBD2. The CDR3 has 14 residues. V was pared by 6 bases and J by 4 bases, with 4 bases of the junction left unmatched. The CDR3 is CASSLAGGLYEQYF. The DNA of the CDR3 is TGTGCCAGCAGCCTAGCGGGGGGGCTGTACGAGCAGTACTTC.

The rearrangement links TRBV27 to TRBJ2-7; TRBD1 is a possible D gene (5 bases). Trimming took off 2 bases at V and 1 base at J, with 15 bases between the two ends. Germline V CDR1 and CDR2: MNHEY, SMNVEV (reference sequence). This CDR3 region has 16 residues. CDR3 loop: CASSLRARQKSYEQYF. CDR3 in DNA: TGTGCCAGCAGTTTAAGGGCGCGACAGAAGTCCTACGAGCAGTACTTC.